The present TCR beta chain was sequenced within a study of blood T cell repertoires in COVID-19. The method was immunoSEQ multiplex PCR; TCRdb's version includes in-frame clones alone and lacks a portion of them. The sample includes about 140,000 clones, 70% to 90% of them seen just once. The receptor comes from an older woman with acute or convalescent COVID-19. Material: peripheral blood.

Here the CDR3 reads CASSLSSDKPQHF. The DNA of the CDR3 is TGTGCCAGCAGCTTGTCCTCAGATAAGCCCCAGCATTTT. This chain uses TRBV11-1 with TRBJ1-5; no clear D gene. Germline CDR1 reads SGHAT; CDR2 reads FQDESV (reference sequence). The CDR3 is 13 amino acids. Trimming pared 3 bases from V and 8 bases from J, leaving 11 bases between.